The rows below give T cell receptor beta chains drawn from one sample of a study of T cells in localized non-small cell lung cancer. Sequencing was performed with immunoSEQ multiplex PCR; in TCRdb, only in-frame clones are kept and a portion is missing. The sample lists approximately 34,000 clones; 93% were seen once. The sequences come from peripheral blood, collected before any cancer treatment. These receptors all come from an older female donor with stage I lung adenocarcinoma. Both conserved end residues are part of each CDR3. The D gene is left open where the match is weak.

CDR3 protein: CASSQARDYGYTF
D gene: NA
CDR3 length: 13
V gene: TRBV4-3
J gene: TRBJ1-2

CDR3 protein: CASSYRGRGIYGYTF
D gene: NA
CDR3 length: 15
V gene: TRBV7-9
J gene: TRBJ1-2

CDR3 protein: CSVEPGLAAFKTQYF
D gene: TRBD2
CDR3 length: 15
V gene: TRBV29-1
J gene: TRBJ2-5

CDR3 protein: CASSLEDRQTYGYTF
D gene: NA
CDR3 length: 15
V gene: TRBV7-2
J gene: TRBJ1-2

CDR3 protein: CASRSPGQGLAQYF
D gene: TRBD1
CDR3 length: 14
V gene: TRBV2
J gene: TRBJ2-5

CDR3 protein: CASSLGLLAKNIQYF
D gene: NA
CDR3 length: 15
V gene: TRBV7-2
J gene: TRBJ2-4

CDR3 protein: CASRINYGYTF
D gene: NA
CDR3 length: 11
V gene: TRBV28
J gene: TRBJ1-2

CDR3 protein: CASSSRTANTGELFF
D gene: NA
CDR3 length: 15
V gene: TRBV18
J gene: TRBJ2-2

CDR3 protein: CSAMSGGSSGYTF
D gene: NA
CDR3 length: 13
V gene: TRBV29-1
J gene: TRBJ1-2

CDR3 protein: CASSLAPTGGYTEAFF
D gene: TRBD1
CDR3 length: 16
V gene: TRBV5-6
J gene: TRBJ1-1

CDR3 protein: CASSTLGGSGYTF
D gene: NA
CDR3 length: 13
V gene: TRBV19
J gene: TRBJ1-2

CDR3 protein: CASSAELRPGGYTF
D gene: NA
CDR3 length: 14
V gene: TRBV9
J gene: TRBJ1-2

CDR3 protein: CASSLAGVSGRAHTGELFF
D gene: TRBD2
CDR3 length: 19
V gene: TRBV5-4
J gene: TRBJ2-2

CDR3 protein: CASSQGQGIDNEQFF
D gene: TRBD1
CDR3 length: 15
V gene: TRBV5-5
J gene: TRBJ2-1

CDR3 protein: CASGAAGLGRYGYTF
D gene: NA
CDR3 length: 15
V gene: TRBV12-5
J gene: TRBJ1-2

CDR3 protein: CASSRAGYNEQFF
D gene: NA
CDR3 length: 13
V gene: TRBV11-2
J gene: TRBJ2-1

CDR3 protein: CAWEIGTGVLSGNTIYF
D gene: TRBD1
CDR3 length: 17
V gene: TRBV30
J gene: TRBJ1-3

CDR3 protein: CASSYLGQGPFF
D gene: TRBD1
CDR3 length: 12
V gene: TRBV6-5
J gene: TRBJ2-1

CDR3 protein: CASSLPGTSLSTYEGVGEAFF
D gene: NA
CDR3 length: 21
V gene: TRBV28
J gene: TRBJ1-1

CDR3 protein: CASSSPSTGGKITEAFF
D gene: TRBD1
CDR3 length: 17
V gene: TRBV28
J gene: TRBJ1-1

CDR3 protein: CASSEWTDTQYF
D gene: NA
CDR3 length: 12
V gene: TRBV25-1
J gene: TRBJ2-3

CDR3 protein: CASSLGLAGGPGFNEQFF
D gene: TRBD2
CDR3 length: 18
V gene: TRBV5-4
J gene: TRBJ2-1

CDR3 protein: CASSFPSFVQGLHSNQPQHF
D gene: NA
CDR3 length: 20
V gene: TRBV28
J gene: TRBJ1-5

CDR3 protein: CASSSNVGRKNIQYF
D gene: NA
CDR3 length: 15
V gene: TRBV28
J gene: TRBJ2-4